What follows are 10 T cell receptor beta chains derived from one specimen sequenced in a study of shared clonotypes between healthy human individuals. The naive CD8 fraction comprised CD45RO-negative cells positively selected for CCR7 and excluded terminally differentiated effector memory CD45RA+ cells. Assay: immunoSEQ multiplex PCR; the TCRdb copy retains only in-frame clones and omits some. The data contain 800,000 or so clones, roughly 96% of them seen just once; the ten biggest clones take up about 0.21%. Material for sequencing was naive CD8+ T cells sorted from blood. These receptors were obtained from a man aged 25 to 40 in good health.

V is TRBV13 and J is TRBJ2-3, with unresolved D. The CDR3 consists of 13 residues. The V and J ends lost 5 bases and 0 bases respectively, with 6 bases between them. Germline values: CDR1 PRHDT, CDR2 FYEKMQ (reference sequence). CDR3 region: CASSPPSTDTQYF. In nucleotides, the CDR3 is TGTGCCAGCAGCCCGCCTAGCACAGATACGCAGTATTTT.

This rearrangement joins TRBV7-3 to TRBJ2-7; tentatively, D is TRBD2 (6 bases). The ends were cut back, 5 bases at V and 6 bases at J, with 20 bases in the middle. CDR1 SGHTA and CDR2 FQGTGA come from the germline V gene. This CDR3 region has 15 residues. The CDR3, as DNA: TGTGCCAGCAGCCCAAGACTAGTCGGAACCTGCGAGCAGTACTTC. Translated: CASSPRLVGTCEQYF.

The chain carries TRBV15 and TRBJ1-1; D uncertain. This CDR3 region has 14 residues. Germline CDR1 and CDR2: LNHNV and YYDKDF (reference sequence). Trimming stripped 1 base from V and 4 bases from J, with 10 bases between. The CDR3 bases are TGTGCCACCAGCAGAGCTAAGGGATCCACTGAAGCTTTCTTT. Translation: CATSRAKGSTEAFF. The entire variable domain, with the rest obtained from reference TRBV15 and TRBJ1-1, is as follows: DAMVIQNPRYQVTQFGKPVTLSCSQTLNHNVMYWYQQKSSQAPKLLFHYYDKDFNNEADTPDNFQSRRPNTSFCFLDIRSPGLGDTAMYLCATSRAKGSTEAFFGQGTRLTVV.

V gene TRBV27 combines with J gene TRBJ2-1; 7 bases agree with TRBD2. CDR1 and CDR2 from the germline V gene are MNHEY and SMNVEV (reference sequence). The CDR3 has 12 residues. Trimming took 8 bases from V and 9 from J; bases not matched to a gene: 7. CDR3 nucleotides: TGTGCCAGCTCCGGGACTATGAGTGAGCAGTTCTTC. This codes for CASSGTMSEQFF.

The CDR3 nucleotides read TGTGCCAGCAGCATGGGGACAGATTACGAGCAGTACTTC. Translated: CASSMGTDYEQYF. The chain joins TRBV14 to TRBJ2-7; 7 bases agree with TRBD1. This CDR3 has 13 residues. J gave up 4 bases and V 5 bases, and 5 bases lay outside the gene matches. Per the germline V gene, CDR1 is SGHDN and CDR2 is FVKESK.

For this clone: Other DNA sequences within the sample encode an identical CDR3. The J gene is TRBJ2-7, the V gene TRBV20-1, with unresolved D. The V end lost 6 bases, the J end lost 3 bases, and 9 bases lay between the germline ends. There are 11 residues in the CDR3. Germline V gives CDR1 DFQATT, CDR2 SNEGSKA (reference sequence). This chain's CDR3 is CSARKGYEQYF. The CDR3 DNA follows: TGCAGTGCACGGAAGGGCTACGAGCAGTACTTC.

The chain recombines TRBV7-3 with TRBJ2-1, with D possibly matching TRBD1 (5 bases). Trimming cost V 5 bases and J 4 bases, with 15 bases left between them. Germline V lookup: CDR1 SGHTA, CDR2 FQGTGA. The CDR3 is made up of 15 amino acids. The CDR3 loop is CASSPMGSGYNEQFF. The CDR3 DNA is TGTGCCAGCAGCCCCATGGGCTCAGGGTACAATGAGCAGTTCTTC.

In nucleotides, the CDR3 is TGTGCCAGCAGCGCGACAGGTACCCCCTACAATGAGCAGTTCTTC. Protein: CASSATGTPYNEQFF. The V and J genes are TRBV7-9 and TRBJ2-1; possibly TRBD1 for D (6 bases). The germline V gene encodes CDR1 SEHNR and CDR2 FQNEAQ (reference sequence). The CDR3 extends over 15 amino acids. The germline V and J ends were trimmed by 5 bases and 2 bases, with 13 bases remaining between them.

The chain combines TRBV4-1 with TRBJ2-3; 7 nucleotides align to TRBD2. Germline V gene lookup returns CDR1 MGHRA and CDR2 YSYEKL. Trimming removed 0 bases from V and 0 bases from J; junction bases left unmatched: 6. The length of the CDR3 is 17 residues. Here the CDR3 reads CASSQDSAGASTDTQYF. In DNA form, the CDR3 reads TGCGCCAGCAGCCAAGATTCCGCGGGAGCCAGCACAGATACGCAGTATTTT.

The chain has TRBV19 and TRBJ2-7; D remains unclear. Between the trimmed V and J ends, which lost 10 bases and 1 base, there was a span of 5 bases. The germline CDR1 and CDR2 sequences are LNHDA and SQIVND (reference sequence). The CDR3 length is 10 residues. The CDR3 here is CATGSYEQYF. CDR3 DNA: TGTGCCACAGGATCCTACGAGCAGTACTTC.